The clone carrying this T cell receptor beta chain turned up a few times. Its antigen is undetermined. The primer mix had 60 Vbeta and 13 Jbeta primers. Sequencing used immunoSEQ multiplex PCR; TCRdb keeps in-frame clones, though not all of them. Of tens of thousands of clones in the sample, 84% were seen once. The CDR3 has 15 residues. Trimming pared 0 bases from V and 8 bases from J, leaving 13 bases between. In germline, CDR1 is LGHNA, CDR2 YNFKEQ. This entry comes from a study of cytomegalovirus exposure and HLA in healthy donors. Study-wide context: Approximately 85 million unique TCRs from HLA-typed donors were held in an early release of data.

Study results and caveats: A later analysis found that most CMV-associated TCR beta chains appeared HLA-restricted.

The V gene is TRBV4-2, the J gene TRBJ1-4; tentatively, D is TRBD1 (6 bases). The sequenced sample was PBMCs. The TCR originated in a woman aged 18-29 years in good health and CMV-seropositive. The chain's CDR3 is CASSQDRGGGEKLFF. Here the CDR3 DNA reads TGTGCCAGCAGCCAAGATCGAGGGGGAGGGGAAAAACTGTTTTTT.